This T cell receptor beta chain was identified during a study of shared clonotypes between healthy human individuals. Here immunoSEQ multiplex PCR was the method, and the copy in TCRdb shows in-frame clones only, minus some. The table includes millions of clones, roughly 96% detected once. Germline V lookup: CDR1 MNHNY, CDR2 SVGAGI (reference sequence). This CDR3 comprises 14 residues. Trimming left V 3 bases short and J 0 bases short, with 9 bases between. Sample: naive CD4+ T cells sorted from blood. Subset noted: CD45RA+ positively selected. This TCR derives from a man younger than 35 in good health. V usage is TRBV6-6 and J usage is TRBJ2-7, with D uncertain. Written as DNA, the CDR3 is TGTGCCAGCAGTTATATGGAGAGCTCCTACGAGCAGTACTTC. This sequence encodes CASSYMESSYEQYF.